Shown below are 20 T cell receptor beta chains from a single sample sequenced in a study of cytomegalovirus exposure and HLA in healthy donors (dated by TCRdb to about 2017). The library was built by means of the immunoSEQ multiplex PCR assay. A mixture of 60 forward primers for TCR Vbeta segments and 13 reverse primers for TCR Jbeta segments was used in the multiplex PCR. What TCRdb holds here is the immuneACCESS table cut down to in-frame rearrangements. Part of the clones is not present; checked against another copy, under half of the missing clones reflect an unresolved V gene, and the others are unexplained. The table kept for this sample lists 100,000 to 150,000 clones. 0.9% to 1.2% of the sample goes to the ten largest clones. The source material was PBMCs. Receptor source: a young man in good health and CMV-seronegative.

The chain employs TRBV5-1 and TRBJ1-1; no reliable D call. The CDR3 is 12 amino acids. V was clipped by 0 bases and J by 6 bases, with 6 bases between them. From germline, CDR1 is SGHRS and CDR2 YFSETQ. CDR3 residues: CASSLGRAEAFF. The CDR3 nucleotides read TGCGCCAGCAGCTTGGGCCGGGCTGAAGCTTTCTTT.

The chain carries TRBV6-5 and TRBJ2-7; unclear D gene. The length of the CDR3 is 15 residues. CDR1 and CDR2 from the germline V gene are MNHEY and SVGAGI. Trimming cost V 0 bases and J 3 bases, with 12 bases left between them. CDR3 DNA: TGTGCCAGCAGTTACTCGAGACACGATTACTACGAGCAGTACTTC. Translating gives CASSYSRHDYYEQYF.

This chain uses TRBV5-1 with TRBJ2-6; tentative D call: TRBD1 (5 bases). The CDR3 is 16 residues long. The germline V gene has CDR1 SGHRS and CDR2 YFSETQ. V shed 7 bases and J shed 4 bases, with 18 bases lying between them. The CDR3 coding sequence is TGCGCCAGCTACGTGGTAGGGGTTTCGGGGGCCAACGTCCTGACTTTC. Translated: CASYVVGVSGANVLTF.

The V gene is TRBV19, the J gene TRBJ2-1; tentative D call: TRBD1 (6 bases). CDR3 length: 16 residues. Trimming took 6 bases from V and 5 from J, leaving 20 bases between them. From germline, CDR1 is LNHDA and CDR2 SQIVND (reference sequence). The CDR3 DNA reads TGTGCCAGTAGCAGCCTTCCAGGACAGAGAAACAATGAGCAGTTCTTC. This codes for CASSSLPGQRNNEQFF.

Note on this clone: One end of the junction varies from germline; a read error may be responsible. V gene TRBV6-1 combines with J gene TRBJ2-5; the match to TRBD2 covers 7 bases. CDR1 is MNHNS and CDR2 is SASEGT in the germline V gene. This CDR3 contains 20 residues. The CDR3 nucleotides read TGTGCCAGCAGTGTCGGTGCTTCTGGCGGGAGTTATTTAAACCAGGAGACCCAGTACTTC. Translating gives CASSVGASGGSYLNQETQYF.

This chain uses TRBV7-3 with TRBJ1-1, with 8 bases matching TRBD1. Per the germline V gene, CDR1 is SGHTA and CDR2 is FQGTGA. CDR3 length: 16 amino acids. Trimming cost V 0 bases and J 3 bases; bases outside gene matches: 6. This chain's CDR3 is CASSLTQGAGDTEAFF. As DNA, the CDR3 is TGTGCCAGCAGCTTAACCCAGGGGGCGGGGGACACTGAAGCTTTCTTT.

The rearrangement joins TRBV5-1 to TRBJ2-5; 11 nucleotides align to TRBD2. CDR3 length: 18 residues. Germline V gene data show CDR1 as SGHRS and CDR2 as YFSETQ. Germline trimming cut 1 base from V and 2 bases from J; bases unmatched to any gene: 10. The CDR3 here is CASSLPHRTSGHQETQYF. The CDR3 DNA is TGCGCCAGCAGCTTGCCGCACCGGACTAGCGGGCATCAAGAGACCCAGTACTTC.

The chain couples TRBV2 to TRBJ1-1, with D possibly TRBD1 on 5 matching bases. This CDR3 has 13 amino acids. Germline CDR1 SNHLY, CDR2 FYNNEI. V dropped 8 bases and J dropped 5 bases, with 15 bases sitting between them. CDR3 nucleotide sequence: TGTGCCAGCTTCTTTGAACGGGGGACTGAAGCTTTCTTT. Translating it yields CASFFERGTEAFF.

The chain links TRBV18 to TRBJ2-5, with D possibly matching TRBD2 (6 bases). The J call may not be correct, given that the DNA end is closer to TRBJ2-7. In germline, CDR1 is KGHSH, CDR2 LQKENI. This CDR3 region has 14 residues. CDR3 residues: CASSPGTGDYEQYF. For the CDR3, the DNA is TGTGCCAGCTCACCCGGGACGGGAGACTACGAGCAGTACTTC.

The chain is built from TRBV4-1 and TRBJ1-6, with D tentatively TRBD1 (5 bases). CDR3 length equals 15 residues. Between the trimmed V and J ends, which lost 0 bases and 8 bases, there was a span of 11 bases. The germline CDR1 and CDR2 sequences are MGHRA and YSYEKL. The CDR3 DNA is TGCGCCAGCAGCCAAGAAGTTACAGGCGATTCACCCCTCCACTTT. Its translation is CASSQEVTGDSPLHF.

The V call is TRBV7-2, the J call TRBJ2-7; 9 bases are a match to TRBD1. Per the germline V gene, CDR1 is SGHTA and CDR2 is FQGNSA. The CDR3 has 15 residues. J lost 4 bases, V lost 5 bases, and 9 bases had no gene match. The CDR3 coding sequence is TGTGCCAGCAGCGTGGACAGGGGTAGGAAGTACGAGCAGTACTTC. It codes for CASSVDRGRKYEQYF.

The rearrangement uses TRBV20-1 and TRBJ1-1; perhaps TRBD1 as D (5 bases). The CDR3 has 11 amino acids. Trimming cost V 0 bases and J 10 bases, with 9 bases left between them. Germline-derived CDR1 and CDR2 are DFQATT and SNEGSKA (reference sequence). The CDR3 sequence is CSARDGGVAFF. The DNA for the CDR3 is TGCAGTGCTAGAGATGGGGGGGTAGCTTTCTTT.

Here the CDR3 reads CAWSSQGRTYEQYF. As DNA, the CDR3 is TGTGCCTGGAGTTCACAGGGGCGGACCTACGAGCAGTACTTC. The chain uses TRBV30 and TRBJ2-7, with 7 bases that match TRBD1. The germline V gene has CDR1 GTSNPN and CDR2 SVGIG (reference sequence). V shed 2 bases, J shed 2 bases, and the junction held 6 bases outside the gene matches. This CDR3 has 14 residues.

CDR3 in DNA: TGCGCCAGCAGCTTGGGACTAGCGGGGATGAAGACCCAGTACTTC. This codes for CASSLGLAGMKTQYF. The gene calls are TRBV5-1 and TRBJ2-5, with 11 nucleotides matching TRBD2. V dropped 0 bases and J dropped 6; count of bases not matched to a gene: 4. CDR1 is SGHRS, CDR2 YFSETQ, per germline. The CDR3 has 15 amino acids.

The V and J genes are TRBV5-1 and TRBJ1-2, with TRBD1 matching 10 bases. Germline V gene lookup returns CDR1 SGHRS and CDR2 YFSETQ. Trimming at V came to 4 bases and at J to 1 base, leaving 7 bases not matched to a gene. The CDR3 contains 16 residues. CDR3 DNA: TGCGCCAGCAGCGGGGGGACAGGGGCGGTTAACTATGGCTACACCTTC. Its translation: CASSGGTGAVNYGYTF.

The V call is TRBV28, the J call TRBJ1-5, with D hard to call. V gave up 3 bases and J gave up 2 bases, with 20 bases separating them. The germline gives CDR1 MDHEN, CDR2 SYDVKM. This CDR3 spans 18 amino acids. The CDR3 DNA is TGTGCCAGCAGTTTCCCTCCTGAAGATAGCTATGGCAATCAGCCCCAGCATTTT. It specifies CASSFPPEDSYGNQPQHF.

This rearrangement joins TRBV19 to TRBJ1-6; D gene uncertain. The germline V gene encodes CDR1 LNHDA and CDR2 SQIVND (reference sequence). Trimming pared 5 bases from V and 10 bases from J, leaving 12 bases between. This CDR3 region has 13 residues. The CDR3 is CASSVLTESPLHF. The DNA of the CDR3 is TGTGCCAGTAGTGTATTAACTGAGTCACCCCTCCACTTT.

The CDR3 loop is CASSMGRRNQPQHF. CDR3 bases: TGTGCCAGTAGTATGGGGCGGCGAAATCAGCCCCAGCATTTT. The gene calls are TRBV19 and TRBJ1-5; maybe TRBD1 (5 bases). V dropped 3 bases and J dropped 4 bases, with 10 bases sitting between them. Per the germline V gene, CDR1 is LNHDA and CDR2 is SQIVND (reference sequence). This CDR3 comprises 14 residues.

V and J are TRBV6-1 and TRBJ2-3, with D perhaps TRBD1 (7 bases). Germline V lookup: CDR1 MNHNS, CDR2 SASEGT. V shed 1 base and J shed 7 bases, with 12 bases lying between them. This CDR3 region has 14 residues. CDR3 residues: CASSEEEGAYTQYF. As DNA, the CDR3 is TGTGCCAGCAGTGAAGAGGAGGGGGCCTATACGCAGTATTTT.

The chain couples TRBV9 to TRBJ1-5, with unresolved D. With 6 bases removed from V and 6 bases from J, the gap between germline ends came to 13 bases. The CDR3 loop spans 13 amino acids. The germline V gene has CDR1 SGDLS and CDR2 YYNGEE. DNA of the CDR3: TGTGCCAGCAAAGTAGAAGCAGGTCAGCCCCAGCATTTT. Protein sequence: CASKVEAGQPQHF.